Described below is a single T cell receptor (beta chain) sequence and its context. Germline assignment: CDR1 SNHLY and CDR2 FYNNEI. CDR3 length: 13 residues. Trimming shortened V by 8 bases and J by 0 bases, and 10 bases separated the two germline ends. Cohorts were determined from participant-reported clinical history. The source of the sample is a study of blood T cell repertoires in COVID-19. Study-level information: Sites across the United States, Italy and Spain contributed samples from acute and convalescent COVID-19.

In the original analysis: Amplifying reference gene primers gave estimates of nucleated cell counts. Method: immunoSEQ multiplex PCR; TCRdb's copy keeps in-frame clones and lacks some. From that table come the V and J calls and clone size; the DNA was used to work out D and trimming. This sample has about 360,000 clones; about 87% occur once, and the top ten carry approximately 1.2%. The TCR was taken from a young man who had recovered from COVID-19. The sample taken for sequencing was PBMCs or T cells enriched from blood (not recorded which). This sequence joins TRBV2 and TRBJ1-1; D is perhaps TRBD1 (6 bases). CDR3 protein: CASRGQMNTEAFF. The CDR3 nucleotides read TGTGCCAGCCGTGGACAGATGAACACTGAAGCTTTCTTT.